This is a list of T cell receptor beta chains from one sample in a study of T cell responses to AZD1222 COVID-19 vaccine. Here immunoSEQ multiplex PCR was the method, and the copy in TCRdb shows in-frame clones only, minus some. The data show 90,000 to 150,000 clones, roughly 90% seen once. Sequenced material: peripheral blood, taken 28 days after the second AZD1222 dose. The receptors here all came from an adult who received the AZD1222 COVID-19 vaccine. CDR3s include the opening cysteine and the closing phenylalanine or tryptophan. Fields, in order: CDR3 DNA, CDR3 protein, J gene, CDR3 length, D gene, clone size, V gene. D genes are given only for firm matches. Clone size, where shown, is once, few, many, or a class for clones that have expanded.

TGCGCCAGCGCGAGTACTAATAGCAATCAGCCCCAGCATTTT,CASASTNSNQPQHF,TRBJ1-5,14,NA,once,TRBV10-2
TGTGCCAGCAGTTCGGGTGGGGGGACCTCCTACAATGAGCAGTTCTTC,CASSSGGGTSYNEQFF,TRBJ2-1,16,NA,once,TRBV6-2/TRBV6-3
TGCAGTGCTAGTTGGACTCGGGGTTCACCCCTCCACTTT,CSASWTRGSPLHF,TRBJ1-6,13,NA,once,TRBV20-1
TGTGCCAGCAGCTTAGTAAGGGGCGGATCCTACGAGCAGTACTTC,CASSLVRGGSYEQYF,TRBJ2-7,15,NA,NA,TRBV11-2
TGCGCCAGCAGCCGACTAGCGGGCGCCTACGAGCAGTACTTC,CASSRLAGAYEQYF,TRBJ2-7,14,TRBD2,NA,TRBV5-1
TGTGCCAGTAGGGAACAGGGAAATCAGCCCCAGCATTTT,CASREQGNQPQHF,TRBJ1-5,13,NA,NA,TRBV19
TGTGCCAGCAGCCAAGATATTCTACCTCTCCTTGGTGAGCAGTACTTC,CASSQDILPLLGEQYF,TRBJ2-7,16,NA,NA,TRBV14
TGTGCCAGCAGGAGGACAGGGATAAACACTGAAGCTTTCTTT,CASRRTGINTEAFF,TRBJ1-1,14,TRBD1,NA,TRBV2
TGTGCTAGTGGTTTGGTACCAGGTGCCCAGGGGGGCTACACCTTC,CASGLVPGAQGGYTF,TRBJ1-2,15,NA,NA,TRBV12-5
TGTGCCAGCAGCCAGACTAGCGGGGCTTACAATGAGCAGTTCTTC,CASSQTSGAYNEQFF,TRBJ2-1,15,TRBD2,NA,TRBV2
TGTGCCAGCAGTTTTCAGGGGCCCTACACTGAAGCTTTCTTT,CASSFQGPYTEAFF,TRBJ1-1,14,NA,NA,TRBV28
TGTGCCAGTAGTATTTCAGGTTCTTACGAGCAGTACTTC,CASSISGSYEQYF,TRBJ2-7,13,NA,NA,TRBV19
TGTGCCAGCAGTTACTCGACGGGCGGGGAGCTGTTTTTT,CASSYSTGGELFF,TRBJ2-2,13,NA,NA,TRBV6-5
TGCGCCAGCAGTCATAGCGGGAGGGCCTACAATGAGCAGTTCTTC,CASSHSGRAYNEQFF,TRBJ2-1,15,TRBD2,NA,TRBV4-1
TGTGCCAGCTCACCCTTCCCAGGGGACGAGCAGTACTTC,CASSPFPGDEQYF,TRBJ2-7,13,NA,NA,TRBV18
TGTGCCAGCAAGCTGGGGGAGTATGCTGAAGCTTTCTTT,CASKLGEYAEAFF,TRBJ1-1,13,NA,NA,TRBV6-5
TGTGCCACCAGTGTTGTTCTACATTTTTATAGCAATCAGCCCCAGCATTTT,CATSVVLHFYSNQPQHF,TRBJ1-5,17,NA,NA,TRBV24-1
TGTGCCAGCAGTCACCTCGCTCCGGGACAGGTGAACACTGAAGCTTTCTTT,CASSHLAPGQVNTEAFF,TRBJ1-1,17,TRBD1,NA,TRBV6-6
TGTGCCACCAGTGCGGCGGGAGGGGTCGGAGCGTACGAGCAGTACTTC,CATSAAGGVGAYEQYF,TRBJ2-7,16,TRBD2,NA,TRBV24-1
TGTGCCAGCAGTGAAACAGGGTACCAAGAGACCCAGTACTTC,CASSETGYQETQYF,TRBJ2-5,14,NA,NA,TRBV6-1
TGTGCCAGCAGTACAGTGCTTCGCACAGATACGCAGTATTTT,CASSTVLRTDTQYF,TRBJ2-3,14,NA,NA,TRBV6-1
TGTGCCAGCAGCCAAGATAACTTCGCTAGCGGGGGGGCCACAAGTGAGCAGTTCTTC,CASSQDNFASGGATSEQFF,TRBJ2-1,19,TRBD2,NA,TRBV3-1/TRBV3-2
TGTGCCAGCAGTTACTCCCAGGGCGGCTCACCCCTCCACTTT,CASSYSQGGSPLHF,TRBJ1-6,14,NA,few,TRBV6-5